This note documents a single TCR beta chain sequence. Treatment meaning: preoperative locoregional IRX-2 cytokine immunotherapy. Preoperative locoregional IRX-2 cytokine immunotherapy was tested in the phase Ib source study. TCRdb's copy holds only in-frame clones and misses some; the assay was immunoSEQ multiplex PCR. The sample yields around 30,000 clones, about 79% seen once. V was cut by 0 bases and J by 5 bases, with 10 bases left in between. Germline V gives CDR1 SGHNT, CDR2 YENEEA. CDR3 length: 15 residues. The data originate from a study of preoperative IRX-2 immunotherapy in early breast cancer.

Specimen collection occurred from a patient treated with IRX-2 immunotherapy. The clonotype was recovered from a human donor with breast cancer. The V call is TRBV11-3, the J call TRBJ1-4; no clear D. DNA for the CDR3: TGTGCCAGCAGCTTAGATGGGCATGGCAATGAAAAACTGTTTTTT. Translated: CASSLDGHGNEKLFF.